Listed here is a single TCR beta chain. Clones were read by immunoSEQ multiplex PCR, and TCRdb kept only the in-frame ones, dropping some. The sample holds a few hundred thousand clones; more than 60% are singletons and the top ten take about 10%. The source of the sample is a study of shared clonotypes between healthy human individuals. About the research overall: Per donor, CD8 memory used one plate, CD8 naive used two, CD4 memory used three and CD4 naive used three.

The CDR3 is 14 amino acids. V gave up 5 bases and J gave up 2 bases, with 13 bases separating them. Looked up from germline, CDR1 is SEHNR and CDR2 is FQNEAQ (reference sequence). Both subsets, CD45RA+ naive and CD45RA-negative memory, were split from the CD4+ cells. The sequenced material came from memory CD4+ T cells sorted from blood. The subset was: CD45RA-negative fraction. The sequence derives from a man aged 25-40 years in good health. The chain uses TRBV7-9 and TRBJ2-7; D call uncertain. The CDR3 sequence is CASSPYRAPYEQYF. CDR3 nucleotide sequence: TGTGCCAGCAGCCCGTATAGGGCTCCCTACGAGCAGTACTTC.